These T cell receptor beta chains were read from a single sample in a study of beta chain features in type 1 diabetes. The table came from immunoSEQ multiplex PCR; TCRdb's copy has only in-frame clones and leaves some out. The profile shows approximately 250,000 clones, 24% of them singletons. The sequenced material came from naive CD4+ T cells from blood. The receptor source for this set is a woman in her twenties or thirties with type 1 diabetes. Each CDR3 is given with its conserved first and last residue. D genes are given only for firm matches. The listing skips clone size in some rows; elsewhere it reads once, few, many or a size class.

V gene	D gene	clone size	J gene	CDR3 DNA	CDR3 protein
TRBV4-2	TRBD2	few	TRBJ2-5	TGTGCCAGCAGCCAAGCCCCCGCGGGGGGGGCCCAAGAGACCCAGTACTTC	CASSQAPAGGAQETQYF
TRBV28	TRBD1	NA	TRBJ2-7	TGTGCCAGCAGCTTAGACAGGGTTATTTCGTACGAGCAGTACTTC	CASSLDRVISYEQYF
TRBV28	NA	few	TRBJ2-6	TGTGCCACCCATCGGTCTGGGGCCAACGTCCTGACTTTC	CATHRSGANVLTF
TRBV28	NA	NA	TRBJ2-7	TGTGCCAGCAGGTCAGGGGACTACGAGCAGTACTTC	CASRSGDYEQYF
TRBV28	NA	NA	TRBJ1-1	TGTGCCAGCACCCTCGTGCGGGTCGCGAACACTGAAGCTTTCTTT	CASTLVRVANTEAFF
TRBV30	TRBD1	few	TRBJ1-2	TGTGCCTGGAGTGTACACAGGGGTATGGTCGGCTACACCTTC	CAWSVHRGMVGYTF
TRBV2	NA	few	TRBJ2-5	TGTGCCAGCAGTTCTTCAGGGACCCAGTACTTC	CASSSSGTQYF
TRBV14	NA	NA	TRBJ1-1	TGTGCCAGCAGCCCCGGTGGTTGGACTGAAGCTTTCTTT	CASSPGGWTEAFF
TRBV5-1	NA	NA	TRBJ2-3	TGCGCCAGCAGCTTGGAAGCGACAGATACGCAGTATTTT	CASSLEATDTQYF
TRBV27	TRBD2	NA	TRBJ2-7	TGTGCCAGCAGTCCTTCTAGCGGGAGGAGCTCCTACGAGCAGTACTTC	CASSPSSGRSSYEQYF
TRBV6-5	TRBD2	few	TRBJ2-1	TGTGCCATCTCCGGGACTAGCGGTATCTCCAATGAGCAGTTCTTC	CAISGTSGISNEQFF
TRBV7-9	NA	few	TRBJ2-2	TGTGCCAGCAGCCTCACCGGGGAGCTGTTTTTT	CASSLTGELFF
TRBV4-1	NA	NA	TRBJ2-3	TGCGCCAGCAGCCAAGTGGCGCCCCGGGTAGATACGCAGTATTTT	CASSQVAPRVDTQYF
TRBV6-6	TRBD1	NA	TRBJ1-2	TGTGCCATCGAATCGGGACAGGGTATCTATGGCTACACCTTC	CAIESGQGIYGYTF
TRBV19	NA	NA	TRBJ1-2	TGTGCCAGTAGGGCAGGGAGGTTTACGGGCTACACCTTC	CASRAGRFTGYTF
TRBV2	NA	NA	TRBJ1-5	TGTGCCAGCAGTTCCCGGGGTTTACAGCCCCAGCATTTT	CASSSRGLQPQHF
TRBV5-6	TRBD2	NA	TRBJ2-1	TGTGCCAGCAGCTTGAGACTAGCCCATGAGCAGTTCTTC	CASSLRLAHEQFF
TRBV9	TRBD1	NA	TRBJ1-4	TGTGCCAGCAGCGCAACAGGGGACCGTGAAAAACTGTTTTTT	CASSATGDREKLFF
TRBV27	TRBD1	NA	TRBJ2-5	TGTGCCAGGAGGACAGGGGGCCCCTCGGGGACCCAGTACTTC	CARRTGGPSGTQYF
TRBV30	TRBD2	NA	TRBJ2-3	TGTGCCTGGAGTGGGACTAGCGGGAGTAGAGATACGCAGTATTTT	CAWSGTSGSRDTQYF
TRBV7-9	TRBD1	few	TRBJ1-1	TGTGCCAGCAGCGCGACAGGGGTGAACACTGAAGCTTTCTTT	CASSATGVNTEAFF
TRBV5-1	NA	few	TRBJ2-5	TGCGCCAGCAGCGGGGGGGAGACCCAGTACTTC	CASSGGETQYF
TRBV5-1	TRBD2	few	TRBJ2-1	TGCGCCAGCAGCTTCGGCGGGACTAGCGCCAATGAGCAGTTCTTC	CASSFGGTSANEQFF
TRBV30	NA	NA	TRBJ1-4	TGTGCCTGGACAGGGGCAGATGAAAAACTGTTTTTT	CAWTGADEKLFF
TRBV5-1	NA	few	TRBJ2-1	TGCGCCAGCAGCCGTGCGGGCGGCCTCGACAATGAGCAGTTCTTC	CASSRAGGLDNEQFF
TRBV5-1	TRBD2	few	TRBJ2-1	TGCGCCAGCAGCCGAGGGACTAGCGGGTTCTCCTACAATGAGCAGTTCTTC	CASSRGTSGFSYNEQFF
TRBV5-1	NA	NA	TRBJ1-1	TGCGCCAGCAGCTTTCAATTCGAAGCCAACACTGAAGCTTTCTTT	CASSFQFEANTEAFF
TRBV5-1	TRBD2	once	TRBJ2-7	TGCGCCAGCAGCGACGTGGGAGGGCTCTCCTACGAGCAGTACTTC	CASSDVGGLSYEQYF
TRBV7-8	TRBD2	NA	TRBJ2-5	TGTGCCAGCAGCAAAAGGCGACTAGCGGGAATGGAGACCCAGTACTTC	CASSKRRLAGMETQYF
TRBV2	TRBD1	NA	TRBJ2-7	TGTGCCAACAACCGGGACAGAGCTTACGAGCAGTACTTC	CANNRDRAYEQYF
TRBV4-2	NA	few	TRBJ1-5	TGTGCCAGCAGCCCTCTACCTGGGAGAGGAGAACAGCCCCAGCATTTT	CASSPLPGRGEQPQHF
TRBV6-1	NA	once	TRBJ2-4	TGTGCCAGCAGTGAACTAACAGGGAAGAACATTCAGTACTTC	CASSELTGKNIQYF
TRBV19	NA	NA	TRBJ1-1	TGTGCCAGTAGGTGGGGGGTCCTGAACACTGAAGCTTTCTTT	CASRWGVLNTEAFF
TRBV7-2	NA	NA	TRBJ2-2	TGTGCCAGCAGCATCGGAGGGCACACCGGGGAGCTGTTTTTT	CASSIGGHTGELFF
TRBV29-1	TRBD1	few	TRBJ2-3	TGCAGCGTCAAACGACAGGGTGGAGGCACAGATACGCAGTATTTT	CSVKRQGGGTDTQYF
TRBV7-2	TRBD2	NA	TRBJ2-1	TGTGCCAGCAGCTGGAGGACTAGCGGAGTCTACAATGAGCAGTTCTTC	CASSWRTSGVYNEQFF
TRBV29-1	NA	NA	TRBJ1-4	TGCAGCGTTGAAGTAGGGACTGGTGAAAAACTGTTTTTT	CSVEVGTGEKLFF
TRBV6-5	NA	few	TRBJ1-5	TGTGCCAGCAGTTACGGGGGGGGACAGCCCCAGCATTTT	CASSYGGGQPQHF
TRBV5-4	NA	NA	TRBJ2-7	TGTGCCAGCAGCCGGCAGGGCCTCTTAACCTACGAGCAGTACTTC	CASSRQGLLTYEQYF
TRBV29-1	NA	few	TRBJ1-2	TGCAGCGTTGAAGTCGGGGGTGGTTATGGCTACACCTTC	CSVEVGGGYGYTF
TRBV29-1	TRBD1	few	TRBJ1-1	TGCAGCGTCCAGGGGGCTGAAGCTTTCTTT	CSVQGAEAFF
TRBV15	TRBD2	NA	TRBJ2-5	TGTGCCACCAGAACAGCGGGGGACCAAGAGACCCAGTACTTC	CATRTAGDQETQYF
TRBV29-1	NA	few	TRBJ2-7	TGCAGCGTGGGGCGGCAGGGGTACGAGCAGTACTTC	CSVGRQGYEQYF
TRBV2	TRBD1	NA	TRBJ1-5	TGTGCCAGCTCTAGGACAGGAGGCAATCAGCCCCAGCATTTT	CASSRTGGNQPQHF
TRBV10-3	TRBD2	once	TRBJ2-3	TGTGCCATCGGGACTAGCACCACAGATACGCAGTATTTT	CAIGTSTTDTQYF
TRBV15	TRBD1	NA	TRBJ2-7	TGTGCCACCAGCAGAGATTGGCAGGGGGCGTACGAGCAGTACTTC	CATSRDWQGAYEQYF
TRBV5-4	TRBD2	NA	TRBJ2-1	TGTGCCAGCAGCCTGGGACTAGCGGAAGGTTGGAATGAGCAGTTCTTC	CASSLGLAEGWNEQFF
TRBV19	TRBD2	NA	TRBJ2-3	TGTGCCAGTAGTATTCAAGCTAGCGGGAGCGGCGCAGATACGCAGTATTTT	CASSIQASGSGADTQYF
TRBV27	NA	NA	TRBJ1-5	TGTGCCAGCAGTCTTCAGGGTTGGCATCAGCCCCAGCATTTT	CASSLQGWHQPQHF
TRBV29-1	NA	NA	TRBJ1-2	TGCAGCATATTACGGGGGGCAGAGGACTATGGCTACACCTTC	CSILRGAEDYGYTF
TRBV29-1	TRBD1	few	TRBJ1-1	TGCAGCGTAGCTCCGGGACAGGGGAACACTGAAGCTTTCTTT	CSVAPGQGNTEAFF
TRBV9	TRBD1	NA	TRBJ2-7	TGTGCCAGCAGCCATCAGGGGACAGGGGTGGACGAGCAGTACTTC	CASSHQGTGVDEQYF
TRBV29-1	TRBD1	NA	TRBJ2-7	TGCAGCGTTAACAGGGGGAGCTCCTACGAGCAGTACTTC	CSVNRGSSYEQYF